Here is one T cell receptor beta chain with its context. Its antigen remains unidentified. It was one heparinised blood draw, averaging around 120 mL, that each donor gave. These data originate in a study of beta chain features in type 1 diabetes. Expressed TCRB transcripts were sequenced, since all the RNA that had been isolated was reverse transcribed. The table came from immunoSEQ multiplex PCR; TCRdb's copy has only in-frame clones and leaves some out. This sample has a few hundred thousand clones, with 8% to 10% found just once. Study-level results: A cDNA-based sequencing approach could over-represent cells with high TCR expression. All four CD4+ subsets of Type 1 diabetes patients contained TCRB CDR3s that were moderately but significantly shorter. Researchers caution that PCR might favor shorter templates, equally among patients and controls.

CDR1 is SGDLS, CDR2 YYNGEE, per germline. The CDR3 covers 16 residues. Trimming took 3 bases from V and 0 from J, leaving 13 bases between them. This clonotype was sampled from a man aged 25-40 years with type 1 diabetes. Source material: central memory CD4+ T cells from blood. The chain has TRBV9 and TRBJ2-1; D is tentatively TRBD1 or TRBD2 (6 bases each). The CDR3 protein is CASSGGRRASYNEQFF. The CDR3 DNA is TGTGCCAGCAGCGGGGGGCGGAGGGCCTCCTACAATGAGCAGTTCTTC.